The 4 T cell receptor beta chains reported below all come from one sample, sequenced in a study of OX40 agonist ivuxolimab in advanced cancers. Some clones are missing from TCRdb's copy, which holds only in-frame ones; the method was immunoSEQ multiplex PCR. Of approximately 77,000 clones in the sample, approximately 86% were seen once. The source was CD4+ or CD8+ T cells sorted from blood, collected in a trial of the OX40 agonist ivuxolimab. All receptors come from an adult with an advanced solid tumor such as melanoma, head and neck, liver or kidney cancer.

This chain uses TRBV30 with TRBJ1-5; D is perhaps TRBD1 (6 bases). This CDR3 contains 13 residues. CDR1 GTSNPN and CDR2 SVGIG come from the germline V gene (reference sequence). Trimming took 5 bases from V and 6 from J, leaving 14 bases between them. The CDR3 sequence: CAWAAGEAQPQHF. For the CDR3, the DNA is TGTGCCTGGGCCGCAGGGGAAGCTCAGCCCCAGCATTTT.

The genes are TRBV5-1 and TRBJ1-6; 9 positions match TRBD1. The germline V gene encodes CDR1 SGHRS and CDR2 YFSETQ. The CDR3 is 16 amino acids. Losses at the gene ends were 1 base for V and 7 bases for J; bases not matched to a gene: 6. The CDR3 DNA reads as TGCGCCAGCAGCTTGTCACAGGGGGCGAAAAATTCACCCCTCCACTTT. It yields the protein CASSLSQGAKNSPLHF.

This rearrangement joins TRBV28 to TRBJ1-6, with D possibly matching TRBD1 (5 bases). The CDR3 sequence is 15 residues long. Trimming took off 10 bases at V and 7 bases at J, with 20 bases between the two ends. CDR1 and CDR2 from the germline V gene are MDHEN and SYDVKM. The CDR3 DNA reads as TGTGCCACCATTATCCGCTCCGGGACGAATTCACCCCTCCACTTT. This codes for CATIIRSGTNSPLHF.

The gene calls are TRBV28 and TRBJ2-4, with no clear D. Trimming pared 5 bases from V and 6 bases from J, leaving 11 bases between. Looked up from germline, CDR1 is MDHEN and CDR2 is SYDVKM. This CDR3 contains 13 residues. The CDR3, as DNA: TGTGCCAGCAGTCTACCGCCAATAAACATTCAGTACTTC. Its protein product is CASSLPPINIQYF.